These T cell receptor beta chains were read from a single sample in a study of OX40 agonist ivuxolimab in advanced cancers. Data came from immunoSEQ multiplex PCR; TCRdb stores just in-frame clones and leaves some out. In the table there are 80,000 to 95,000 clones, about 90% of which are singletons. The sequences come from CD4+ or CD8+ T cells sorted from blood, collected in a trial of the OX40 agonist ivuxolimab. These receptor sequences come from an adult with an advanced solid tumor such as melanoma, head and neck, liver or kidney cancer. Both conserved end residues are part of each CDR3. Each record gives: J gene, clone size, V gene, D gene, CDR3 protein, CDR3 DNA. A D gene is named only where the DNA matches it firmly. A row's size may be missing; if present it is once, few, many or a size class.

TRBJ2-1	once	TRBV4-2	.	CASSQGGGPYNEQFF	TGTGCCAGCAGCCAAGGCGGCGGTCCCTACAATGAGCAGTTCTTC
TRBJ2-1	.	TRBV7-9	.	CASSFPVGLVAYNEQFF	TGTGCCAGCAGCTTCCCCGTAGGGCTAGTGGCCTACAATGAGCAGTTCTTC
TRBJ2-1	few	TRBV11-3	.	CASSLDAGTYNEQFF	TGTGCCAGCAGCTTAGACGCGGGGACCTACAATGAGCAGTTCTTC
TRBJ1-5	once	TRBV4-1	.	CASSQDPPYSNQPQHF	TGCGCCAGCAGCCAAGATCCCCCTTATAGCAATCAGCCCCAGCATTTT
TRBJ2-7	once	TRBV6-5	.	CASRRQTYEQYF	TGTGCCAGCAGGCGTCAAACCTACGAGCAGTACTTC
TRBJ2-6	.	TRBV7-3	.	CASSLRHRGGAGANVLTF	TGTGCCAGCAGCTTACGCCATAGGGGGGGCGCTGGGGCCAACGTCCTGACTTTC
TRBJ2-7	.	TRBV19	.	CASSRDSNYEQYF	TGTGCCAGCTCCCGGGACTCCAACTACGAGCAGTACTTC
TRBJ2-2	.	TRBV29-1	.	CSVERQANTGELFF	TGCAGCGTTGAAAGGCAGGCGAACACCGGGGAGCTGTTTTTT
TRBJ1-2	.	TRBV28	.	CASSFLPARGYGYTF	TGTGCCAGCAGTTTTCTTCCTGCGAGGGGCTATGGCTACACCTTC
TRBJ1-5	.	TRBV9	.	CASGRTGAVEPQHF	TGTGCCAGCGGACGGACGGGGGCCGTTGAGCCCCAGCATTTT
TRBJ2-1	.	TRBV28	TRBD2	CASSLYSSGTNEQFF	TGTGCCAGCAGTTTATATTCTAGCGGGACCAATGAGCAGTTCTTC
TRBJ2-1	.	TRBV6-6	.	CASSYLRDNEQFF	TGTGCCAGCAGTTACTTACGGGACAATGAGCAGTTCTTC
TRBJ1-1	.	TRBV15	TRBD1	CATSRATGHMNTEAFF	TGTGCCACCAGCAGAGCGACAGGGCACATGAACACTGAAGCTTTCTTT
TRBJ2-5	.	TRBV6-5	.	CASSYERAETQYF	TGTGCCAGCAGTTACGAGAGGGCTGAGACCCAGTACTTC
TRBJ1-1	.	TRBV28	.	CASSLLGGAEAFF	TGTGCCAGCAGTTTGCTGGGGGGGGCTGAAGCTTTCTTT
TRBJ2-1	.	TRBV9	.	CASSPLLSYNEQFF	TGTGCCAGCAGCCCCTTACTGAGCTACAATGAGCAGTTCTTC
TRBJ2-5	.	TRBV27	TRBD2	CASSSRRLAFETQYF	TGTGCCAGCAGTTCTCGACGACTAGCTTTCGAGACCCAGTACTTC
TRBJ2-7	.	TRBV19	TRBD2	CASSLTSGRNYEQYF	TGTGCCAGTAGCCTTACTAGCGGGCGAAACTACGAGCAGTACTTC
TRBJ2-1	.	TRBV4-1	.	CASSPNKGTLSYNEQFF	TGCGCCAGCAGCCCTAACAAGGGGACTCTCTCCTACAATGAGCAGTTCTTC
TRBJ2-7	.	TRBV11-2	.	CASSLDFGVSYEQYF	TGTGCCAGCAGCTTAGATTTCGGGGTGTCCTACGAGCAGTACTTC
TRBJ2-5	.	TRBV28	TRBD1	CASSAHSGQGQETQYF	TGTGCCAGCAGTGCACACTCCGGACAGGGACAAGAGACCCAGTACTTC
TRBJ1-2	few	TRBV18	.	CASSQNIAVTNYGYTF	TGTGCCAGCTCTCAAAACATCGCGGTTACTAACTATGGCTACACCTTC
TRBJ2-1	.	TRBV9	TRBD1	CASSVGQGLGYNEQFF	TGTGCCAGCAGCGTAGGACAGGGATTGGGATACAATGAGCAGTTCTTC
TRBJ1-1	.	TRBV13	TRBD1	CASSFLQGNEAFF	TGTGCCAGCAGCTTCCTACAGGGGAACGAAGCTTTCTTT
TRBJ2-2	.	TRBV27	TRBD1	CASAVGQRNPGELFF	TGTGCCAGCGCCGTGGGACAGCGAAATCCAGGGGAGCTGTTTTTT
TRBJ1-2	.	TRBV28	.	CASSLPRRGKGYTF	TGTGCCAGCAGTCTCCCCCGCAGGGGCAAAGGCTACACCTTC
TRBJ2-1	.	TRBV6-1	TRBD2	CASSEQVSGSNEQFF	TGTGCCAGCAGTGAACAGGTTAGCGGGAGCAATGAGCAGTTCTTC
TRBJ2-7	.	TRBV12-5	TRBD1	CASGAPGTGNYEQYF	TGTGCTAGTGGTGCTCCCGGGACAGGGAATTACGAGCAGTACTTC
TRBJ1-3	.	TRBV7-9	TRBD1	CASSFGRDRAGNTIYF	TGTGCCAGCAGCTTCGGTAGGGACAGGGCTGGAAACACCATATATTTT
TRBJ2-5	.	TRBV10-3	TRBD1	CAIRKDRDKGFAQYF	TGTGCCATCAGAAAGGACAGGGACAAAGGGTTTGCCCAGTACTTC
TRBJ1-2	.	TRBV5-6	.	CASSLGQFDLAYYGYTF	TGTGCCAGCAGCCTAGGACAGTTCGACTTGGCATACTATGGCTACACCTTC
TRBJ2-6	.	TRBV4-1	TRBD1	CASSQATQGALAGANVLTF	TGCGCCAGCAGCCAAGCAACCCAGGGGGCGCTTGCTGGGGCCAACGTCCTGACTTTC
TRBJ2-7	.	TRBV30	TRBD2	CAWSVAGDEQYF	TGTGCCTGGAGTGTAGCGGGGGACGAGCAGTACTTC
TRBJ1-5	once	TRBV4-2	.	CASSQAQVGGGQPQHF	TGTGCCAGCAGCCAGGCCCAGGTAGGGGGAGGTCAGCCCCAGCATTTT
TRBJ1-2	.	TRBV30	.	CAWSPQTGYGYTF	TGTGCCTGGAGCCCTCAGACAGGATATGGCTACACCTTC
TRBJ2-2	few	TRBV7-4	TRBD2	CASSLEAGGTGELFF	TGTGCCAGCAGCTTAGAAGCGGGAGGCACCGGGGAGCTGTTTTTT
TRBJ2-1	.	TRBV7-9	TRBD2	CANRLAGGHNEQFF	TGTGCCAACAGGTTAGCGGGAGGGCACAATGAGCAGTTCTTC
TRBJ2-7	.	TRBV13	.	CASSSSYEQYF	TGTGCCAGCAGCTCTTCCTACGAGCAGTACTTC
TRBJ2-7	.	TRBV27	.	CASSLVGTYEQYF	TGTGCCAGCAGTTTAGTCGGGACCTACGAGCAGTACTTC
TRBJ2-7	.	TRBV20-1	.	CSASRGDEQYF	TGCAGTGCTAGCAGGGGGGACGAGCAGTACTTC
TRBJ2-1	.	TRBV4-1	.	CASSHSKGGQNNEQFF	TGCGCCAGCAGCCATAGTAAAGGTGGACAGAACAATGAGCAGTTCTTC
TRBJ2-1	.	TRBV4-1	.	CASSSTTNPSSYNEQFF	TGCGCCAGCAGCTCCACCACTAATCCGAGCTCCTACAATGAGCAGTTCTTC
TRBJ2-2	.	TRBV2	.	CASKGRTTGELFF	TGTGCCAGCAAGGGCAGGACTACCGGGGAGCTGTTTTTT
TRBJ2-3	.	TRBV6-1	.	CASSAGLITDTQYF	TGTGCCAGCAGCGCGGGACTTATCACAGATACGCAGTATTTT
TRBJ2-2	few	TRBV7-9	.	CASSLTEATGELFF	TGTGCCAGCAGCTTAACGGAGGCCACCGGGGAGCTGTTTTTT
TRBJ2-2	.	TRBV19	TRBD1	CASNWTGGTGELFF	TGTGCCAGTAATTGGACAGGGGGCACCGGGGAGCTGTTTTTT
TRBJ2-1	.	TRBV28	.	CASTLIGQYEQFF	TGTGCCAGCACCCTAATTGGGCAGTATGAGCAGTTCTTC
TRBJ2-3	once	TRBV5-1	.	CATRGASPPDTQYF	TGCGCCACCAGGGGAGCCTCTCCCCCAGATACGCAGTATTTT
TRBJ1-5	.	TRBV27	.	CASSFAPGVNQPQHF	TGTGCCAGCAGTTTTGCCCCAGGGGTCAATCAGCCCCAGCATTTT
TRBJ1-3	once	TRBV13	.	CASSRTGAGTIYF	TGTGCCAGCAGCCGTACAGGAGCGGGCACCATATATTTT
TRBJ1-6	.	TRBV9	.	CASSVGSQVNSPLHF	TGTGCCAGCAGCGTAGGGAGTCAGGTTAATTCACCCCTCCACTTT
TRBJ2-7	.	TRBV5-1	.	CASSWGTFYEQYF	TGCGCCAGCAGCTGGGGGACCTTCTACGAGCAGTACTTC
TRBJ2-7	.	TRBV2	TRBD2	CASRGTSGSYEQYF	TGTGCCAGCAGAGGGACTAGCGGGAGCTACGAGCAGTACTTC
TRBJ1-1	.	TRBV14	.	CASSQGRGWAFF	TGTGCCAGCAGCCAAGGAAGGGGATGGGCTTTCTTT
TRBJ2-3	.	TRBV5-6	.	CASSLKAGYTDTQYF	TGTGCCAGCAGCTTGAAAGCGGGCTACACAGATACGCAGTATTTT